This TCR beta chain was observed in a study of blood T cell repertoires in COVID-19. Study-wide background: Material from acute and convalescent COVID-19 was sourced from the United States, Italy and Spain. T cells, B-cell-depleted T cells, or PBMCs provided the cDNA or gDNA that served as material.

This clone turned up a few times. Authors' processing steps: Amplifying reference gene primers gave estimates of nucleated cell counts. The data were produced by immunoSEQ multiplex PCR, yet TCRdb's version contains in-frame clones alone and is incomplete. The V and J calls and clone size are taken from that table; D and trimming were inferred from the DNA. The sample lists about 73,000 clones; 65% to 85% were seen once. The CDR3 spans 13 residues. Trimming pared 2 bases from V and 6 bases from J, leaving 11 bases between. CDR1 is MGHRA and CDR2 is YSYEKL in the germline V gene. This sequence was found in a man older than 75 with active or convalescent COVID-19. The sample consisted of peripheral blood. This sequence joins TRBV4-1 and TRBJ2-7; weak D call: TRBD1 (6 bases). The CDR3 coding sequence is TGCGCCAGCAGCCAACGAACAGGGTCCGAGCAGTACTTC. It specifies CASSQRTGSEQYF.